Below, 17 T cell receptor beta chains from the same sample are listed, as sequenced in a study of blood T cell repertoires in COVID-19. The data were produced by immunoSEQ multiplex PCR, yet TCRdb's version contains in-frame clones alone and is incomplete. The sample has 450,000 to 500,000 clones, approximately 86% seen once; the top ten hold approximately 0.7%. Input material: PBMCs or T cells enriched from blood (not recorded which). All receptors derive from a woman aged 18-29 years who had recovered from COVID-19.

V is TRBV2 and J is TRBJ1-5; D remains ambiguous. The V end lost 7 bases, the J end lost 7 bases, and 14 bases lay between the germline ends. CDR1 is SNHLY, CDR2 FYNNEI, per germline. The CDR3 is 13 amino acids. CDR3: CASKGGSQQPQHF. The CDR3 coding sequence is TGTGCCAGCAAAGGAGGGTCCCAGCAGCCCCAGCATTTT.

The V and J genes are TRBV7-3 and TRBJ1-3; no definite D call. The CDR3 has 15 amino acids. V lost 5 bases and J lost 0, with 11 bases in between. Germline assignment: CDR1 SGHTA and CDR2 FQGTGA. Here the CDR3 reads CASSPTADSGNTIYF. As DNA, the CDR3 is TGTGCCAGCAGCCCCACAGCGGACTCTGGAAACACCATATATTTT.

This chain joins TRBV7-9 and TRBJ1-2; D gene uncertain. Germline loops: CDR1 SEHNR, CDR2 FQNEAQ (reference sequence). The CDR3 sequence is 12 residues long. Trimming left V 0 bases short and J 8 bases short, with 7 bases between. The CDR3 coding sequence is TGTGCCAGCAGCTTAGCCGAGGAAGGCTACACCTTC. This encodes CASSLAEEGYTF.

In DNA, the CDR3 is TGTGCCAGCAGCTTAGAAGGGAGGGGAAAACTGTTTTTT. This translates into CASSLEGRGKLFF. This chain connects TRBV7-2 to TRBJ1-4, with D possibly TRBD1 on 5 matching bases. V lost 1 base and J 10 bases, leaving 10 bases between the germline ends. Germline V gene sequence: CDR1 SGHTA, CDR2 FQGNSA. The CDR3 totals 13 residues.

For the CDR3, the DNA is TGCGCCAGCAGCCAAGATCAGGGGACAGACACTGAAGCTTTCTTT. This encodes CASSQDQGTDTEAFF. This chain uses TRBV4-1 with TRBJ1-1; the match to TRBD1 covers 7 bases. V gave up 0 bases and J gave up 3 bases; unmatched junction bases: 4. Germline CDR1 reads MGHRA; CDR2 reads YSYEKL. This CDR3 is 15 amino acids long.

J is TRBJ2-7 and V is TRBV4-1, with TRBD1 identical over 9 bases. The CDR3 spans 15 residues. V lost 4 bases to trimming and J lost 6 bases; unmatched junction nucleotides: 10. Germline CDR1 MGHRA, CDR2 YSYEKL. Here the CDR3 DNA reads TGCGCCAGCAGCCCTGGGGACAGGGCCGGTTCCGAGCAGTACTTC. This encodes CASSPGDRAGSEQYF.

The rearrangement joins TRBV30 to TRBJ1-2; perhaps TRBD1 as D (6 bases). V was clipped by 1 base and J by 4 bases, with 16 bases between them. This CDR3 is 15 amino acids long. Per the germline V gene, CDR1 is GTSNPN and CDR2 is SVGIG (reference sequence). The CDR3 protein is CAWSGGRSDPYGYTF. The CDR3 bases are TGTGCCTGGAGTGGGGGGCGGAGCGATCCCTATGGCTACACCTTC.

The chain combines TRBV20-1 with TRBJ2-5; TRBD2 agrees at 10 bases. This CDR3 is 15 amino acids long. J was trimmed by 1 base and V by 3 bases; bases with no gene match: 5. Germline lookup yields CDR1 DFQATT and CDR2 SNEGSKA (reference sequence). CDR3 residues: CSASIQRGGQETQYF. DNA for the CDR3: TGCAGTGCTAGTATCCAGCGGGGGGGCCAAGAGACCCAGTACTTC.

This chain links TRBV6-4 with TRBJ1-5; 9 bases are a match to TRBD1. The CDR3 contains 15 residues. CDR1 is MRHNA, CDR2 SNTAGT, per germline. Losses at the gene ends were 8 bases for V and 5 bases for J; bases not matched to a gene: 10. CDR3 in amino acids: CASWGGQGLDQPQHF. The DNA for the CDR3 is TGTGCCAGCTGGGGGGGACAGGGCTTAGATCAGCCCCAGCATTTT.

V is TRBV3-1 (or the pseudogene TRBV3-2) and J is TRBJ1-4; TRBD1 aligns across 8 bases. V was pared by 5 bases and J by 8 bases, with 7 bases of the junction left unmatched. In germline, CDR1 is LGHDT, CDR2 YNNKEL (reference sequence). CDR3 length equals 14 residues. The DNA of the CDR3 is TGTGCCAGCAGCTATCGGACAGGGTTAGAAAAACTGTTTTTT. This sequence encodes CASSYRTGLEKLFF.

The DNA of the CDR3 is TGTGCCAGCAGTCGCTCTAGCGGGGGCATTAGCTCCTACGAGCAGTACTTC. Residues: CASSRSSGGISSYEQYF. V and J are TRBV6-6 and TRBJ2-7; 10 bases are a match to TRBD2. This CDR3 comprises 17 residues. CDR1 and CDR2 (germline): MNHNY, SVGAGI (reference sequence). With V trimmed by 5 bases and J by 0 bases, 10 bases remained unmatched.

Concerning this clone itself: The same CDR3 also results from other DNA sequences found in this sample. The V and J genes are TRBV30 and TRBJ1-1; D is undetermined. Germline values: CDR1 GTSNPN, CDR2 SVGIG (reference sequence). Trimming took off 7 bases at V and 3 bases at J, with 6 bases between the two ends. The CDR3 is 10 residues long. The CDR3 here is CASGDTEAFF. CDR3 bases: TGTGCCTCGGGCGACACTGAAGCTTTCTTT. Together with reference TRBV30 and TRBJ1-1, the CDR3 gives the full variable domain: SQTIHQWPATLVQPVGSPLSLECTVEGTSNPNLYWYRQAAGRGLQLLFYSVGIGQISSEVPQNLSASRPQDRQFILSSKKLLLSDSGFYLCASGDTEAFFGQGTRLTVV.

The chain carries TRBV11-1 and TRBJ1-1; D gene uncertain. Germline lookup yields CDR1 SGHAT and CDR2 FQDESV (reference sequence). The CDR3 has 16 residues. V was clipped by 1 base and J by 0 bases, with 12 bases between them. CDR3 coding DNA: TGTGCCAGCAGCTTAGAGTATACACCCATGAACACTGAAGCTTTCTTT. It encodes CASSLEYTPMNTEAFF. The full variable domain, in which reference TRBV11-1 and TRBJ1-1 provide the parts outside the CDR3, is EAEVAQSPRYKITEKSQAVAFWCDPISGHATLYWYRQILGQGPELLVQFQDESVVDDSQLPKDRFSAERLKGVDSTLKIQPAELGDSAMYLCASSLEYTPMNTEAFFGQGTRLTVV.

The V call is TRBV5-6, the J call TRBJ2-7; 7 bases agree with TRBD1. J was trimmed by 6 bases and V by 2 bases; bases with no gene match: 5. This CDR3 comprises 13 residues. The V gene's germline CDR1 is SGHDT and CDR2 YYEEEE. CDR3 region: CASSFQTGLEQYF. The DNA of the CDR3 is TGTGCCAGCAGCTTTCAGACAGGGCTCGAGCAGTACTTC.

The chain uses TRBV28 and TRBJ2-1; weak D call: TRBD1 (6 bases). Deletions cut 5 bases from V and 4 bases from J, with 15 bases between. This CDR3 has 15 residues. Germline loops: CDR1 MDHEN, CDR2 SYDVKM. CDR3 region: CASSDRLRGYNEQFF. CDR3 bases: TGTGCCAGCAGTGACAGGCTTCGAGGGTACAATGAGCAGTTCTTC. Supplemented by reference TRBV28 and TRBJ2-1, the full variable domain reads DVKVTQSSRYLVKRTGEKVFLECVQDMDHENMFWYRQDPGLGLRLIYFSYDVKMKEKGDIPEGYSVSREKKERFSLILESASTNQTSMYLCASSDRLRGYNEQFFGPGTRLTVL.

The chain recombines TRBV7-9 with TRBJ2-7; tentative D call: TRBD1 (6 bases). The CDR3 consists of 14 residues. Germline CDR1 and CDR2: SEHNR and FQNEAQ (reference sequence). Trimming stripped 5 bases from V and 1 base from J, with 12 bases between. The CDR3 DNA reads TGTGCCAGCAGCCCCCGGACAGTATCCTACGAGCAGTACTTC. Residues: CASSPRTVSYEQYF.

The rearrangement joins TRBV7-2 to TRBJ2-3; the match to TRBD2 covers 8 bases. The junction had 7 bases not matched to a gene; V was cut back by 5 bases and J by 6 bases. The CDR3 contains 14 residues. CDR1 and CDR2 (germline): SGHTA, FQGNSA. CDR3 protein: CASSTRLATDTQYF. For the CDR3, the DNA is TGTGCCAGCAGCACCCGACTAGCGACCGATACGCAGTATTTT.